The 2 T cell receptor beta chains below come from one sample, sequenced in a study of identical twins. Using its own MiXCR run on the 5' RACE reads, TCRdb lists one record per CDR3 protein. The repertoire holds 600,000 to 850,000 distinct CDR3 sequences, with about 18% as singletons. The same sample was also used in a study of T cells expressing NK-cell markers.

Sequences were obtained from PBMCs. These receptors originate from a woman between 18 and 30 years old in good health.

Here the CDR3 reads CASGFEGYEQYF. CDR3 DNA sequence: TGTGCTAGTGGTTTTGAGGGTTACGAGCAGTACTTC. J is TRBJ2-7 and V is TRBV12-5, with D tentatively TRBD2 (5 bases). Per the germline V gene, CDR1 is LGHNT and CDR2 is FRNRAP. CDR3 length: 12 residues. The germline V and J ends were trimmed by 3 bases and 4 bases, with 7 bases remaining between them.

This clonotype was seen only a few times. V gene TRBV6-1 combines with J gene TRBJ1-4; no clear D. The CDR3 has 13 amino acids. Germline CDR1 MNHNS, CDR2 SASEGT. V lost 7 bases, J lost 10 bases, and 16 bases lay in between. In nucleotides, the CDR3 is TGTGCCAGCACCGACCCGGCTAGCCGAAAACTGTTTTTT. Translated, it gives CASTDPASRKLFF.